A single sample is the source of the 6 T cell receptor beta chains below, sequenced in a study of beta chain features in type 1 diabetes. Expressed TCRB transcripts got sequenced, as all isolated RNA was reverse transcribed. This table comes from immunoSEQ multiplex PCR, and its TCRdb copy is limited to in-frame clones, with some not included. The data show more than 150,000 clones, about 13% seen once. Specimen: central memory CD4+ T cells from blood. These receptors were taken from a woman aged 18-30 years in good health.

V gene TRBV15 combines with J gene TRBJ2-7, with 8 positions matching TRBD1. The length of the CDR3 is 14 residues. J was trimmed by 2 bases and V by 0 bases; bases with no gene match: 0. Germline V gene data show CDR1 as LNHNV and CDR2 as YYDKDF (reference sequence). The CDR3 DNA reads as TGTGCCACCAGCAGAGACAGGGGGCCCTACGAGCAGTACTTC. It specifies CATSRDRGPYEQYF.

In this sample, this clone turned up a few times. The chain couples TRBV7-9 to TRBJ1-5; 7 bases agree with TRBD1. The V segment lost 3 bases and the J segment 2 bases; nucleotides outside the gene matches: 4. CDR1 and CDR2 (germline): SEHNR, FQNEAQ (reference sequence). CDR3 length: 15 amino acids. CDR3 DNA sequence: TGTGCCAGCAGCTTTTCCGGACAGGGCAATCAGCCCCAGCATTTT. It specifies CASSFSGQGNQPQHF.

The rearrangement links TRBV15 to TRBJ1-1; tentatively, D is TRBD1 (5 bases). Germline CDR1 and CDR2: LNHNV and YYDKDF (reference sequence). The CDR3 has 14 amino acids. V lost 0 bases and J lost 5, with 10 bases in between. The DNA for the CDR3 is TGTGCCACCAGCAGAGATCAGAAGGGGACTGAAGCTTTCTTT. Its protein is CATSRDQKGTEAFF.

This sequence joins TRBV7-9 and TRBJ2-1, with 7 bases matching TRBD2. The CDR3 contains 15 residues. V shed 4 bases and J 0 bases; nucleotides not matched to a gene: 3. Germline V gene sequence: CDR1 SEHNR, CDR2 FQNEAQ (reference sequence). The DNA of the CDR3 is TGTGCCAGCAGCTCCGGGGGGAGCTCCTACAATGAGCAGTTCTTC. This translates into CASSSGGSSYNEQFF. Combining the CDR3 with reference TRBV7-9 and TRBJ2-1 gives the whole variable domain DTGVSQNPRHKITKRGQNVTFRCDPISEHNRLYWYRQTLGQGPEFLTYFQNEAQLEKSRLLSDRFSAERPKGSFSTLEIQRTEQGDSAMYLCASSSGGSSYNEQFFGPGTRLTVL.

This clone appeared a few times. This specimen includes other DNA sequences encoding the same CDR3. The chain recombines TRBV5-1 with TRBJ2-5, with 7 bases aligning to TRBD2. Germline loops: CDR1 SGHRS, CDR2 YFSETQ. CDR3 length: 14 residues. Trimming took 0 bases from V and 2 from J; bases not matched to a gene: 1. The CDR3 sequence: CASSLGLAQETQYF. DNA for the CDR3: TGCGCCAGCAGCTTGGGACTAGCACAAGAGACCCAGTACTTC.

The V call is TRBV5-6, the J call TRBJ1-1; no definite D call. The CDR3 consists of 13 residues. The V end was cut by 1 base, the J end by 0 bases, with 4 bases between. Germline loops: CDR1 SGHDT, CDR2 YYEEEE. The CDR3 sequence: CASSLRVNTEAFF. The CDR3 nucleotides are TGTGCCAGCAGCTTGCGAGTGAACACTGAAGCTTTCTTT.